The entry below gives a single TCR beta chain sequence along with its context. There is no known antigen for this receptor. An approximately 2.5 ml peripheral blood sample was drawn into PAXgene tubes per donor and stored at -80°C. Without any T cell sorting, total RNA was extracted from whole blood using the PAXgene blood miRNA kit on an automated QIAcube. Peripheral blood from monozygotic twin pairs concordant or discordant for inflammatory bowel disease was subjected to deep TCRalpha and TCRbeta repertoire profiling with unique molecular barcoding. Smoking habits were recorded for all twin pairs, with individuals classified as current, former or never smokers. The sample comes from a study of monozygotic twins with inflammatory bowel disease (dated by TCRdb to about 2019). In terms of the full investigation: The complete study included about 30 monozygotic twin pairs: 19 IBD-discordant Danish pairs and nine German pairs, of which four were IBD-concordant and five were IBD-discordant. Within discordant pairs, disease-associated traits were sought mainly by comparing IBD patients with their genetically identical healthy co-twins. Each individual had, on average, about 151 000 unique TCRalpha sequences and 181 000 unique TCRbeta sequences available for analysis. Broad study findings and their caveats: Fewer clonotypes were shared with other individuals by IBD patients than by healthy twins, most markedly in patients showing signs of disease activity. Repertoire similarity did not differ between concordant and discordant twins, which could be due to limited statistical power. Because patients were on differing immunosuppressive treatments, the repertoires may have picked up extra background noise and inter-individual variability. A decrease in TCRbeta repertoire diversity, as measured by inverse Simpson index, was observed in IBD patients compared with their healthy co-twins. The results gave no support for a single strong signal or clonotype linked to IBD. Distinction between different T cell subtypes could not be achieved in the analysis.

Libraries were prepared through 5' RACE. Preparation of each TCR library used around 3.5 ug of total RNA. For each sample, cDNA synthesis with SMARTScribe reverse transcriptase was split into eight separate reactions. Unique molecular identifiers containing a 6-nucleotide sample barcode were introduced through template switching during cDNA synthesis. TCRalpha and TCRbeta cDNA was amplified by two nested PCRs of around 16 and 10 cycles, with bead purification after each PCR. Before amplification, the cDNA was treated with uracil DNA-glycosylase and purified using the QIAquick PCR purification kit. The second PCR was the step at which Illumina TruSeq-compatible adapters and sample-specific barcodes were added. TapeStation and Qubit were used to check library quality and concentration, and 5 to 6.5 ng of each library went into the pool. Pooled libraries were sequenced on an Illumina HiSeq2500 single-index Rapid Run with 2 x 100 bp reads and custom sequencing primers. Processing in the source paper ran as follows. MiGEC version 1.2.6 was used for UMI-based consensus assembly, which corrected PCR and sequencing errors. MiXCR version 2.1.1 was used to carry out V(D)J alignment, clonotype assembly and CDR3 extraction. Gene usage, clonotype sharing and MAIT/NKT TCR abundance were normalised by analysing the top 1000, 10 000 and 20 000 clonotypes per sample. After downsampling to 27 000 UMIs, diversity was calculated as the inverse Simpson index using the vegan R package. Paired Mann-Whitney U tests were applied to discordant twin pairs, with Benjamini-Hochberg correction for multiple testing. TCRdb reprocessed the reads into one record per CDR3 protein sequence, lacking DNA. TCRdb assigned the V and J calls; the authors' analysis was not used. The table kept for this sample lists 300,000 to 350,000 distinct CDR3 sequences. The ten top clones hold around 2% of the sample.

This receptor was identified in a human donor with ulcerative colitis or Crohn's disease, or a healthy co-twin of an affected twin (not recorded which). Specimen: blood.

The CDR3 amino acid sequence is: CASSFNRGVGETQYF. Here the chain combines TRBV12-3 or TRBV12-4 and TRBJ2-5; TCRdb calls TRBD1, which cannot be checked without DNA. Taken from cysteine to phenylalanine, the CDR3 has 15 residues. Only the protein is on record.